The 22 T cell receptor beta chains listed next were all sequenced from one sample in a study of T cells in Graves' hyperthyroidism and ophthalmopathy (dated by TCRdb to 2018 to 2020). To prepare the library, multiplex PCR was applied. TCRdb names Illumina HiSeq 2000 as the instrument used. TCR beta CDR3 regions were amplified from RNA transcripts. For the first round of RT-PCR on the TCR CDR3, the HTBI primer set was used together with the Qiagen OneStep RT-PCR kit. The public reads were reprocessed in TCRdb via fastp at Q25 and MiXCR, keeping in-frame beta chains. Records with the same CDR3 protein are collapsed into one entry carrying the most frequent genes and DNA. The sample includes 400,000 to 500,000 distinct CDR3 sequences, with roughly an eighth observed a single time. About 5% of the sample rests with the top ten. Material: blood. The receptors shown here come from a young woman with Graves' hyperthyroidism.

This clonotype showed up many times. CDR3 loop: CASSYGQGALDTQYF. The CDR3 DNA reads as TGTGCCAGCAGTTACGGGCAGGGGGCCTTAGATACGCAGTATTTT. V and J are TRBV6-5 and TRBJ2-3; 8 bases align to TRBD1. V was pared by 2 bases and J by 5 bases, with 6 bases of the junction left unmatched. The CDR3 totals 15 residues. Germline CDR1 and CDR2: MNHEY and SVGAGI.

This clonotype was recorded a few times. CDR3 loop: CASSPGEAGNEQFF. CDR3 sequence (DNA): TGTGCCAGCTCACCGGGGGAGGCAGGGAATGAGCAGTTCTTC. The V gene is TRBV18, the J gene TRBJ2-1; perhaps TRBD2 as D (6 bases). The CDR3 length is 14 residues. The V end lost 3 bases, the J end lost 7 bases, and 13 bases lay between the germline ends. CDR1 and CDR2 (germline): KGHSH, LQKENI.

This clonotype was seen more than once but under ten times. V and J are TRBV10-3 and TRBJ2-5; TRBD1 matches at 8 bases. The junction had 8 bases not matched to a gene; V was cut back by 6 bases and J by 5 bases. Germline CDR1 reads ENHRY; CDR2 reads SYGVKD. This CDR3 contains 14 residues. CDR3 residues: CAISTTGERETQYF. The CDR3 coding sequence is TGTGCCATCAGCACGACAGGGGAGCGGGAGACCCAGTACTTC.

This clonotype was observed many times. The chain joins TRBV27 to TRBJ2-7; 11 bases match TRBD1. The V gene's germline CDR1 is MNHEY and CDR2 SMNVEV (reference sequence). The CDR3 covers 14 residues. V shed 3 bases, J shed 6 bases, and the junction held 4 bases outside the gene matches. The CDR3 nucleotides are TGTGCCAGCAGTTTCTCCGGGACAGGGGGCGAGCAGTACTTC. Translating it yields CASSFSGTGGEQYF.

In its sample, this clonotype was seen a few times. This chain uses TRBV11-2 with TRBJ1-4; D not certain. Germline lookup yields CDR1 SGHAT and CDR2 FQNNGV. Trimming stripped 3 bases from V and 6 bases from J, with 11 bases between. CDR3 size: 14 residues. CDR3 in amino acids: CASSFPGPYEKLFF. CDR3 bases: TGTGCCAGCAGCTTCCCGGGCCCCTATGAAAAACTGTTTTTT.

This clonotype was seen more than once but under ten times. V and J are TRBV30 and TRBJ2-3; 7 bases are a match to TRBD2. The trim removed 5 bases at V and 1 base at J, leaving 6 bases unmatched. This CDR3 has 14 residues. In germline, CDR1 is GTSNPN, CDR2 SVGIG (reference sequence). The chain's CDR3 is CAWGSGVRTDTQYF. The CDR3 DNA reads as TGTGCCTGGGGGAGCGGGGTCCGCACAGATACGCAGTATTTT.

This clonotype was found many times. The chain links TRBV20-1 to TRBJ2-1, with TRBD2 matching over 9 bases. This CDR3 spans 14 amino acids. The germline V gene encodes CDR1 DFQATT and CDR2 SNEGSKA (reference sequence). V lost 3 bases and J lost 8; bases outside the gene matches: 8. The DNA of the CDR3 is TGCAGTGCTAGTTTGAGCGGGGGGTCTTATGAGCAGTTCTTC. This translates into CSASLSGGSYEQFF.

In its sample, this clonotype was seen many times. The rearrangement uses TRBV28 and TRBJ2-1, with 11 bases aligning to TRBD2. This CDR3 comprises 16 residues. CDR1 is MDHEN and CDR2 is SYDVKM in the germline V gene. The J segment lost 3 bases and the V segment lost 5 bases, leaving 6 bases of the junction unmatched. The CDR3 sequence is CASSDGTSGIYNEQFF. The CDR3, as DNA: TGTGCCAGCAGTGACGGGACTAGCGGAATCTACAATGAGCAGTTCTTC.

The V and J genes are TRBV4-1 and TRBJ1-4, with a tentative D call TRBD1 (6 bases). V was trimmed by 2 bases and J by 6 bases, leaving 13 bases between them. Germline CDR1 reads MGHRA; CDR2 reads YSYEKL. The CDR3 contains 15 residues. CDR3 DNA: TGCGCCAGCAGCCAAAGGGGGGGGGAGTATGAAAAACTGTTTTTT. Translation gives CASSQRGGEYEKLFF.

In this sample, this clonotype turned up many times. This chain joins TRBV10-3 and TRBJ1-6; D is perhaps TRBD1 (5 bases). Between the trimmed V and J ends, which lost 7 bases and 8 bases, there was a span of 18 bases. Germline V gene lookup returns CDR1 ENHRY and CDR2 SYGVKD. The CDR3 covers 15 residues. CDR3 nucleotides: TGTGCCATCACTGTCGACAGCCGAGGTCATTCACCCCTCCACTTT. Translated, it gives CAITVDSRGHSPLHF.

This clonotype occurred many times. For the CDR3, the DNA is TGCAGCGCCAAAGGCAGGCAAGATAACACTGAAGCTTTCTTT. As protein: CSAKGRQDNTEAFF. The chain uses TRBV29-1 and TRBJ1-1, with unresolved D. Trimming removed 7 bases from V and 2 bases from J, with 17 bases in between. Germline V CDR1 and CDR2: SQVTM, ANQGSEA. The CDR3 covers 14 residues.

V gene TRBV5-1 combines with J gene TRBJ2-7; 10 bases agree with TRBD2. The CDR3 length is 18 residues. Germline-derived CDR1 and CDR2 are SGHRS and YFSETQ. Trimming cost V 6 bases and J 2 bases; bases outside gene matches: 17. The CDR3 DNA sequence: TGCGCCAGCAACCGGCAGCGGGAGGGGGGTCCAAAAACCTACGAGCAGTACTTC. This gives the protein CASNRQREGGPKTYEQYF.

This clonotype has at least ten counts. The CDR3 DNA follows: TGTGCCAGCAGGGAACAGAACACAGATACGCAGTATTTT. Translated: CASREQNTDTQYF. The chain uses TRBV12-3 or TRBV12-4 and TRBJ2-3; D unresolved. The length of the CDR3 is 13 residues. Trimming pared 6 bases from V and 2 bases from J, leaving 9 bases between.

This clonotype was recorded many times. V and J are TRBV11-2 and TRBJ2-7; 7 positions match TRBD1. J lost 5 bases, V lost 3 bases, and 10 bases had no gene match. Germline V gene sequence: CDR1 SGHAT, CDR2 FQNNGV. The CDR3 has 15 residues. The CDR3 is CASSFSPGGKDEQYF. CDR3 in DNA: TGTGCCAGCAGCTTTTCCCCAGGGGGAAAGGACGAGCAGTACTTC.

The J gene is TRBJ1-2, the V gene TRBV29-1; D unresolved. Between the trimmed V and J ends, which lost 4 bases and 4 bases, there was a span of 16 bases. The germline CDR1 and CDR2 sequences are SQVTM and ANQGSEA. The CDR3 covers 14 residues. DNA for the CDR3: TGCAGCGTTGTCGGAATGGAGCCAATCTATGGCTACACCTTC. Protein: CSVVGMEPIYGYTF.

There are many counts of this clonotype. The CDR3 DNA follows: TGTGCCAGCAGCCAAGATGGAGCCCCTGAGGCCAACGTCCTGACTTTC. This codes for CASSQDGAPEANVLTF. The rearrangement uses TRBV4-2 and TRBJ2-6; D uncertain. The CDR3 length is 16 residues. Between the trimmed V and J ends, which lost 0 bases and 6 bases, there was a span of 12 bases. Germline values: CDR1 LGHNA, CDR2 YNFKEQ.

In regard to this clonotype: Being one base from a much bigger clone, this may be a read error. This chain connects TRBV6-1 to TRBJ1-2; D is undetermined. V was trimmed by 4 bases and J by 2 bases, leaving 8 bases between them. CDR3 length equals 13 residues. Germline lookup yields CDR1 MNHNS and CDR2 SASEGT. For the CDR3, the DNA is TGTGCCAGCAGTGCCAGTATCAACTATGGCTACACCTTC. It encodes CASSASINYGYTF.

This clonotype was counted ten times or more. CDR3 coding DNA: TGTGCCAGCAGCTTAGGGGATGGGGGCGAGCAGTACTTC. Translating gives CASSLGDGGEQYF. The V and J genes are TRBV7-8 and TRBJ2-7, with D perhaps matching TRBD1 or TRBD2 (5 bases each). V was shortened by 1 base and J by 6 bases, with 10 bases between the two germline ends. This CDR3 has 13 residues. Germline loops: CDR1 SGHVS, CDR2 FQNEAQ.

This clonotype showed up many times. This chain uses TRBV27 with TRBJ2-7; the match to TRBD2 covers 7 bases. The ends lost 5 bases at V and 2 bases at J; junction bases unmatched: 6. This CDR3 comprises 14 residues. Germline V gene lookup returns CDR1 MNHEY and CDR2 SMNVEV (reference sequence). The DNA for the CDR3 is TGTGCCAGCAGTCGGGAGGCCGCCCCCTACGAGCAGTACTTC. It yields the protein CASSREAAPYEQYF.

The table lists this clonotype with many counts. The CDR3, as DNA: TGTGCCAGCAGTTTAATGCTAGGGAGATACGAGTACTTC. It is translated as CASSLMLGRYEYF. J is TRBJ2-5 and V is TRBV28, with D possibly TRBD2 on 5 matching bases. Per the germline V gene, CDR1 is MDHEN and CDR2 is SYDVKM. Trimming removed 2 bases from V and 12 bases from J, with 16 bases in between. This CDR3 has 13 residues.

This clonotype was observed at least ten times. The chain couples TRBV25-1 to TRBJ2-1; the D gene is possibly TRBD2 (6 bases). The length of the CDR3 is 15 residues. The germline gives CDR1 MGHDK, CDR2 SYGVNS. Trimming pared 5 bases from V and 0 bases from J, leaving 11 bases between. The CDR3 reads CASSPAGGSYNEQFF. The CDR3, as DNA: TGTGCCAGCAGTCCAGCGGGCGGCTCCTACAATGAGCAGTTCTTC. Together with reference TRBV25-1 and TRBJ2-1, the CDR3 gives the full variable domain: EADIYQTPRYLVIGTGKKITLECSQTMGHDKMYWYQQDPGMELHLIHYSYGVNSTEKGDLSSESTVSRIRTEHFPLTLESARPSHTSQYLCASSPAGGSYNEQFFGPGTRLTVL.

Many counts were recorded for this clonotype. This chain connects TRBV25-1 to TRBJ2-1; no firm D call. CDR1 MGHDK and CDR2 SYGVNS come from the germline V gene. The CDR3 consists of 13 residues. V lost 0 bases, J lost 6 bases, and 6 bases lay in between. CDR3 DNA sequence: TGTGCCAGCAGTGAATATGGTGGCAATGAGCAGTTCTTC. Translated, it gives CASSEYGGNEQFF.